These T cell receptor beta chains were read from a single sample in a study of blood T cell repertoires in COVID-19. Profiling relied on immunoSEQ multiplex PCR, and the TCRdb table lists in-frame clones only, not all of them. Of around 200,000 clones listed, about 83% are singletons. Sequencing was done on a sample of peripheral blood. The receptors originated from a man aged 55-75 years who had recovered from COVID-19. Each CDR3 is given with its conserved first and last residue. The D gene is left open where the match is weak. Rows may omit the clone size; those that give it use once, few, many or a size class.

>-|TRBV7-9|TRBD1|TRBJ2-7
CASSLHGQGSYEQYF
TGTGCCAGCAGCTTACACGGACAGGGATCCTACGAGCAGTACTTC
>few|TRBV27|TRBD1|TRBJ1-2
CASSPTSGTGESYGYTF
TGTGCCAGCAGTCCGACCTCCGGGACAGGGGAATCCTATGGCTACACCTTC
>once|TRBV28|-|TRBJ1-4
CASSLGAGRDEKLFF
TGTGCCAGCAGTCTAGGTGCGGGGAGAGATGAAAAACTGTTTTTT
>once|TRBV25-1|-|TRBJ2-3
CASSVRDTQYF
TGTGCCAGCAGTGTACGGGATACGCAGTATTTT
>once|TRBV30|TRBD2|TRBJ2-3
CACHPGEAGIDTQYF
TGTGCCTGCCACCCAGGCGAAGCGGGGATAGATACGCAGTATTTT
>-|TRBV10-3|-|TRBJ1-1
CAIKAQGLAEAFF
TGTGCCATCAAGGCCCAGGGGCTCGCTGAAGCTTTCTTT
>-|TRBV9|-|TRBJ1-3
CASSVGVRFPHSGNTIYF
TGTGCCAGCAGCGTAGGAGTACGGTTCCCTCACTCTGGAAACACCATATATTTT
>-|TRBV6-6|TRBD1|TRBJ1-1
CASSYGGTGGTEAFF
TGTGCCAGCAGTTACGGTGGGACAGGGGGCACTGAAGCTTTCTTT
>-|TRBV11-2|-|TRBJ1-3
CASSLEVGQGGNTIYF
TGTGCCAGCAGTCTAGAGGTTGGGCAGGGAGGAAACACCATATATTTT
>-|TRBV3-1/TRBV3-2|TRBD2|TRBJ2-6
CASSQNTGLAGSGANVLTF
TGTGCCAGCAGCCAAAACACGGGACTAGCGGGCTCAGGGGCCAACGTCCTGACTTTC
>-|TRBV18|-|TRBJ1-5
CASSPPDSLDGEPQHF
TGTGCCAGCTCACCGCCGGACAGTCTTGACGGGGAGCCCCAGCATTTT
>-|TRBV15|-|TRBJ1-2
CATSRERLTYGYTF
TGTGCCACCAGCAGAGAAAGACTTACTTATGGCTACACCTTC